The present TCR beta chain was sequenced within a study of technical replicates of blood from several donors. The CDR3 has 14 residues. The V gene lost 8 bases and the J gene lost 2 bases, with 12 bases spanning the gap. The germline V gene encodes CDR1 MDHEN and CDR2 SYDVKM. Profiled with immunoSEQ multiplex PCR; TCRdb holds only in-frame clones, not every one. The top ten clones hold roughly 0.25% of a sample with 75,000 to 95,000 clones, approximately 90% of them seen once. The chain employs TRBV28 and TRBJ2-2; possible D gene TRBD1, 6 bases. The TCR originated in a human donor in good health. Sequences were obtained from T cells isolated from PBMCs. The CDR3, as DNA: TGTGCCAGCCGAAGGGACACAAACACCGGGGAGCTGTTTTTT. This encodes CASRRDTNTGELFF.